These 5 T cell receptor beta chains were sequenced from one sample in a study of OX40 agonist ivuxolimab in advanced cancers. Libraries were prepared by immunoSEQ multiplex PCR; TCRdb keeps only in-frame clonotypes and omits some of them. The sample contains roughly 90,000 clones, 70% to 90% of which appear only once. Sequencing was performed on CD4+ or CD8+ T cells sorted from blood, taken in a trial of the OX40 agonist ivuxolimab. The receptors were gathered from an adult with an advanced solid tumor such as melanoma, head and neck, liver or kidney cancer.

V usage is TRBV7-2 and J usage is TRBJ2-7; 7 positions agree with TRBD2. With V trimmed by 1 base and J by 3 bases, 6 bases remained unmatched. This CDR3 is built from 15 residues. Germline V gene data show CDR1 as SGHTA and CDR2 as FQGNSA. CDR3 loop: CASSLGSREGYEQYF. The CDR3 nucleotides are TGTGCCAGCAGCTTAGGAAGTAGGGAGGGCTACGAGCAGTACTTC.

This chain joins TRBV9 and TRBJ2-4, with D tentatively TRBD1 (5 bases). The V gene lost 0 bases and the J gene lost 7 bases, with 11 bases spanning the gap. Germline V gene lookup returns CDR1 SGDLS and CDR2 YYNGEE. This CDR3 is 14 amino acids long. CDR3 loop: CASSVAGMGNIQYF. The DNA for the CDR3 is TGTGCCAGCAGCGTAGCAGGGATGGGGAACATTCAGTACTTC.

The rearrangement links TRBV5-6 to TRBJ2-1; TRBD1 matches 7 bases. The CDR3 is 15 residues long. V trimming: 0 bases; J trimming: 8 bases; junction bases outside the gene matches: 8. Per germline, CDR1 SGHDT and CDR2 YYEEEE. In DNA, the CDR3 is TGTGCCAGCAGCTTGGCAACAGGGGTTGGCGATGAGCAGTTCTTC. It translates to CASSLATGVGDEQFF.

The rearrangement uses TRBV4-1 and TRBJ2-5; 7 nucleotides line up with TRBD1. V gave up 3 bases and J gave up 0 bases; unmatched junction bases: 7. The germline V gene has CDR1 MGHRA and CDR2 YSYEKL. CDR3 size: 16 residues. DNA for the CDR3: TGCGCCAGCAGCCAGGTCGACAGGGCGTACCAAGAGACCCAGTACTTC. It yields the protein CASSQVDRAYQETQYF.

V usage is TRBV5-1 and J usage is TRBJ2-5; 8 positions agree with TRBD2. Germline assignment: CDR1 SGHRS and CDR2 YFSETQ. The CDR3 covers 14 residues. The trim removed 3 bases at V and 5 bases at J, leaving 6 bases unmatched. This CDR3 reads CASSSYAGGETQYF. The CDR3 DNA reads TGCGCCAGCAGCTCCTACGCGGGAGGTGAGACCCAGTACTTC.